These 21 T cell receptor beta chains were sequenced from one sample in a study of Ad26.COV2.S vaccination and SARS-CoV-2 variants. Profiling relied on immunoSEQ multiplex PCR, and the TCRdb table lists in-frame clones only, not all of them. Of around 320,000 clones listed, 70% to 90% were seen once; the top ten hold less than 2%. The treatment: roughly 19 received Ad26.COV2.S at low or high dose, single or two shots; several received placebo; per-sample allocation not given. Sampling was done on day 63 after the first vaccine or placebo injection. The sequenced sample was peripheral blood, obtained in a trial of Ad26.COV2.S vaccine versus placebo. These receptors all stem from a person aged 18-60 years who received the Ad26.COV2.S COVID-19 vaccine or a placebo.

J is TRBJ2-2 and V is TRBV7-9; the D gene is possibly TRBD1 (5 bases). This CDR3 is built from 17 residues. Germline CDR1 SEHNR, CDR2 FQNEAQ (reference sequence). V dropped 5 bases and J dropped 1 base, with 17 bases sitting between them. CDR3 DNA: TGTGCCAGCAGCCCTCGACAGAGAAGTATGAACACCGGGGAGCTGTTTTTT. Translated: CASSPRQRSMNTGELFF.

The chain recombines TRBV15 with TRBJ2-4; 8 nucleotides align to TRBD1. Per germline, CDR1 LNHNV and CDR2 YYDKDF (reference sequence). This CDR3 spans 17 amino acids. V shed 5 bases and J 0 bases; nucleotides not matched to a gene: 9. The CDR3 loop is CATSPTGGRLAKNIQYF. In nucleotides, the CDR3 is TGTGCCACCAGCCCAACAGGGGGGAGGTTAGCCAAAAACATTCAGTACTTC.

This clone was picked up one time. The V and J genes are TRBV5-1 and TRBJ1-1; D is unclear. CDR3 length equals 13 residues. Trimming shortened V by 0 bases and J by 3 bases, and 6 bases separated the two germline ends. From germline, CDR1 is SGHRS and CDR2 YFSETQ. The CDR3 sequence is CASSLGEHTEAFF. CDR3 sequence (DNA): TGCGCCAGCAGCTTGGGCGAGCACACTGAAGCTTTCTTT.

This clone was observed a few times. This chain links TRBV19 with TRBJ2-1; D ambiguous. Germline CDR1 reads LNHDA; CDR2 reads SQIVND (reference sequence). CDR3 size: 15 residues. Trimming stripped 2 bases from V and 6 bases from J, with 14 bases between. DNA of the CDR3: TGTGCCAGTAGTATATCCCCTCAGGCGGCCAATGAGCAGTTCTTC. Translating gives CASSISPQAANEQFF. Supplemented by reference TRBV19 and TRBJ2-1, the full variable domain reads DGGITQSPKYLFRKEGQNVTLSCEQNLNHDAMYWYRQDPGQGLRLIYYSQIVNDFQKGDIAEGYSVSREKKESFPLTVTSAQKNPTAFYLCASSISPQAANEQFFGPGTRLTVL.

V is TRBV7-9 and J is TRBJ1-1; 9 bases fit TRBD1. Germline V gene sequence: CDR1 SEHNR, CDR2 FQNEAQ (reference sequence). The CDR3 totals 17 residues. The V and J ends lost 3 bases and 5 bases, in that order; junction bases with no gene match: 13. CDR3 in amino acids: CASSFFLTGGGGTEAFF. The DNA of the CDR3 is TGTGCCAGCAGCTTCTTCCTGACAGGGGGTGGGGGTACTGAAGCTTTCTTT.

The gene calls are TRBV3-1 (or the pseudogene TRBV3-2) and TRBJ1-4, with TRBD1 identical over 7 bases. CDR1 and CDR2 from the germline V gene are LGHDT and YNNKEL (reference sequence). Germline trimming cut 2 bases from V and 5 bases from J; bases unmatched to any gene: 5. The CDR3 contains 15 residues. CDR3 DNA: TGTGCCAGCAGCCAACCGGACAGGTCAAATGAAAAACTGTTTTTT. Its translation: CASSQPDRSNEKLFF.

The chain uses TRBV19 and TRBJ2-1; TRBD1 matches at 7 bases. Looked up from germline, CDR1 is LNHDA and CDR2 is SQIVND (reference sequence). The CDR3 totals 13 residues. Trimming at V came to 9 bases and at J to 3 bases, leaving 5 bases not matched to a gene. CDR3 sequence: CASGQALYNEQFF. The CDR3 nucleotides are TGTGCCAGCGGACAGGCTCTCTACAATGAGCAGTTCTTC.

V gene TRBV19 combines with J gene TRBJ2-3; tentatively, D is TRBD2 (5 bases). Germline assignment: CDR1 LNHDA and CDR2 SQIVND (reference sequence). V lost 7 bases and J lost 1, with 15 bases in between. CDR3 size: 15 residues. The CDR3 protein is CASKYGSAGTDTQYF. CDR3 nucleotide sequence: TGTGCCAGTAAGTATGGTAGCGCCGGCACAGATACGCAGTATTTT.

This chain connects TRBV4-3 to TRBJ2-1, with D possibly called TRBD1 or TRBD2 (5 bases each). Deletions cut 0 bases from V and 7 bases from J, with 19 bases between. CDR3 size: 17 residues. From germline, CDR1 is LGHNA and CDR2 YSLEER. The chain's CDR3 is CASSQDAMSRGWNEQFF. CDR3 bases: TGCGCCAGCAGCCAAGATGCAATGTCGAGGGGATGGAATGAGCAGTTCTTC.

The J gene is TRBJ2-3, the V gene TRBV7-9; 7 bases are a match to TRBD1. CDR3 length: 15 residues. J lost 0 bases, V lost 6 bases, and 6 bases had no gene match. Per germline, CDR1 SEHNR and CDR2 FQNEAQ (reference sequence). The CDR3 region has the DNA TGTGCCAGCAGGTCACAGGGGATTAGCACAGATACGCAGTATTTT. Protein: CASRSQGISTDTQYF.

The chain has TRBV9 and TRBJ2-5; D call uncertain. Trimming took off 0 bases at V and 5 bases at J, with 8 bases between the two ends. Germline loops: CDR1 SGDLS, CDR2 YYNGEE. The CDR3 length is 13 residues. The CDR3 region is CASSVASFETQYF. CDR3 DNA sequence: TGTGCCAGCAGCGTAGCCAGCTTTGAGACCCAGTACTTC. Based on the CDR3 plus reference TRBV9 and TRBJ2-5, the full variable domain is DSGVTQTPKHLITATGQRVTLRCSPRSGDLSVYWYQQSLDQGLQFLIQYYNGEERAKGNILERFSAQQFPDLHSELNLSSLELGDSALYFCASSVASFETQYFGPGTRLLVL.

CDR3 protein: CASSQDAVAGGRSEQFF. In DNA, the CDR3 is TGCGCCAGCAGCCAAGATGCGGTGGCGGGGGGCCGTAGTGAGCAGTTCTTC. The V call is TRBV4-3, the J call TRBJ2-1; the match to TRBD2 covers 8 bases. The CDR3 consists of 17 residues. Germline V gives CDR1 LGHNA, CDR2 YSLEER. Germline trimming cut 0 bases from V and 9 bases from J; bases unmatched to any gene: 13.

The gene calls are TRBV28 and TRBJ2-3; 7 nucleotides line up with TRBD1. CDR3 length: 15 amino acids. V lost 10 bases, J lost 2 bases, and 12 bases stayed unmatched. Germline CDR1 and CDR2: MDHEN and SYDVKM. The DNA for the CDR3 is TGTGCCACCGACCTTGGACAGGTCACCACAGATACGCAGTATTTT. It specifies CATDLGQVTTDTQYF. The full variable domain, with the rest looked up from reference TRBV28 and TRBJ2-3, is DVKVTQSSRYLVKRTGEKVFLECVQDMDHENMFWYRQDPGLGLRLIYFSYDVKMKEKGDIPEGYSVSREKKERFSLILESASTNQTSMYLCATDLGQVTTDTQYFGPGTRLTVL.

This clone was detected a few times. This chain connects TRBV6-6 to TRBJ2-2, with TRBD1 as a possible D gene (6 bases). CDR3 length equals 15 residues. The ends were cut back, 6 bases at V and 5 bases at J, with 16 bases in the middle. The germline gives CDR1 MNHNY, CDR2 SVGAGI (reference sequence). The CDR3 region has the DNA TGTGCCAGCAGCCCAACCTCAGGGGTGACCGGGGAGCTGTTTTTT. This sequence encodes CASSPTSGVTGELFF.

The V gene is TRBV5-4, the J gene TRBJ1-6; TRBD1 aligns across 10 bases. The CDR3 is 16 residues long. The germline gives CDR1 SGHNT, CDR2 YYREEE (reference sequence). V lost 0 bases to trimming and J lost 8 bases; unmatched junction nucleotides: 5. CDR3 sequence: CASSLAETGGYSPLHF. DNA of the CDR3: TGTGCCAGCAGCTTGGCGGAGACAGGGGGCTATTCACCCCTCCACTTT.

In regard to this clone: One end of the junction varies from germline; a read error may be responsible. The V call is TRBV19, the J call TRBJ1-4; D may be TRBD1 (5 bases). Germline values: CDR1 LNHDA, CDR2 SQIVND (reference sequence). The CDR3 contains 15 residues. CDR3 coding DNA: TGTGCCACCCGCCTTCATCAGGGCCGAGGGGAAAAATTGTTTTTT. Amino acids: CATRLHQGRGEKLFF. Full variable domain (rest looked up from reference TRBV19 and TRBJ1-4): DGGITQSPKYLFRKEGQNVTLSCEQNLNHDAMYWYRQDPGQGLRLIYYSQIVNDFQKGDIAEGYSVSREKKESFPLTVTSAQKNPTAFYLCATRLHQGRGEKLFFGSGTQLSVL.

The J gene is TRBJ1-1, the V gene TRBV4-2, with TRBD1 identical over 9 bases. The CDR3 sequence is 14 residues long. The germline gives CDR1 LGHNA, CDR2 YNFKEQ. V lost 4 bases, J lost 3 bases, and 3 bases stayed unmatched. CDR3 in DNA: TGTGCCAGCAGCCCACAGGGGGCGGACACTGAAGCTTTCTTT. This codes for CASSPQGADTEAFF.

The V call is TRBV5-1, the J call TRBJ1-5; D uncertain. Germline CDR1 is SGHRS and CDR2 is YFSETQ. This CDR3 is 15 amino acids long. Trimming shortened V by 0 bases and J by 2 bases, and 9 bases separated the two germline ends. The CDR3 DNA reads as TGCGCCAGCAGCTTGGAAGACGGCCGCAATCAGCCCCAGCATTTT. Amino acid sequence: CASSLEDGRNQPQHF.

The chain is built from TRBV4-3 and TRBJ2-3, with 11 bases identical to TRBD1. V shed 4 bases and J 5 bases; nucleotides not matched to a gene: 11. Germline CDR1 is LGHNA and CDR2 is YSLEER. The CDR3 length is 17 residues. The CDR3 nucleotides read TGCGCCAGCAGCCTCTATCAGGGACAGGGGGTAATAGATACGCAGTATTTT. Encoded protein: CASSLYQGQGVIDTQYF.

The V call is TRBV18, the J call TRBJ1-1, with D perhaps TRBD1 (6 bases). Deletions cut 5 bases from V and 5 bases from J, with 18 bases between. The germline gives CDR1 KGHSH, CDR2 LQKENI. The CDR3 sequence is 15 residues long. The CDR3 is CASSGSQGLGTEAFF. In nucleotides, the CDR3 is TGTGCCAGCTCAGGGTCGCAGGGGCTGGGGACTGAAGCTTTCTTT.

The chain uses TRBV2 and TRBJ2-7, with unresolved D. The CDR3 runs to 11 residues. V dropped 1 base and J dropped 7 bases, with 5 bases sitting between them. Per germline, CDR1 SNHLY and CDR2 FYNNEI. This CDR3 is CASSEVKEQYF. The DNA of the CDR3 is TGTGCCAGCAGTGAAGTTAAAGAGCAGTACTTC.